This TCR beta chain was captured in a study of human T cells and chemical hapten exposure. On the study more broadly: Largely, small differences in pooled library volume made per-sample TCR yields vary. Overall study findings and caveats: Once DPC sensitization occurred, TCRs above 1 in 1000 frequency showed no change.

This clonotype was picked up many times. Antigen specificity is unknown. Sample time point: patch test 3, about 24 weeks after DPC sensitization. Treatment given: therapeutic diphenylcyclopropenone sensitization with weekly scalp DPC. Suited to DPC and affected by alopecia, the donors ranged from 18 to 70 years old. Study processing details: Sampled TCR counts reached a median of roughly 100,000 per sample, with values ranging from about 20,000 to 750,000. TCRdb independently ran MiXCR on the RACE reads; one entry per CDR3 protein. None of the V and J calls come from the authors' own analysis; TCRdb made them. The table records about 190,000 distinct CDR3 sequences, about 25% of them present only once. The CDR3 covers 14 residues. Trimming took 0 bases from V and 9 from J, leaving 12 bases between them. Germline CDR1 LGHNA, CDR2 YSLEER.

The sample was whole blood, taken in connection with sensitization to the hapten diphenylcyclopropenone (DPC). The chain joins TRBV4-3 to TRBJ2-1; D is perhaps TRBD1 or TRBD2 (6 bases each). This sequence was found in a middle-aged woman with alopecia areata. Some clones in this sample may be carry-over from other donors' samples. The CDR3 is CASSQDRGATEQFF. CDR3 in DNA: TGCGCCAGCAGCCAAGATAGGGGGGCTACTGAGCAGTTCTTC.